Following are 27 T cell receptor beta chains from one sample sequenced in a study of cytotoxic CD8 clonotypes in ibrutinib-treated CLL. Only in-frame clones appear in the TCRdb table, and some are missing; sequencing was by immunoSEQ multiplex PCR. The sample records about 140,000 clones, 60% to 85% being singletons. The sequencing used PBMCs, collected after 24 months of ibrutinib treatment. Receptors originate from a human donor with chronic lymphocytic leukemia.

The V gene is TRBV30, the J gene TRBJ1-2; D gene unclear. V was shortened by 1 base and J by 7 bases, with 13 bases between the two germline ends. Germline CDR1 and CDR2: GTSNPN and SVGIG (reference sequence). The CDR3 loop spans 13 amino acids. In DNA form, the CDR3 reads TGTGCCTGGAGTGGGTATGGGATTGGTGGCTACACCTTC. It encodes CAWSGYGIGGYTF.

The chain employs TRBV7-9 and TRBJ2-1; possibly TRBD1 or TRBD2 for D (6 bases each). V was cut by 1 base and J by 2 bases, with 9 bases left in between. Germline lookup yields CDR1 SEHNR and CDR2 FQNEAQ (reference sequence). The CDR3 covers 15 residues. In DNA, the CDR3 is TGTGCCAGCAGCTTAGGAGGGGGGCCCTACAATGAGCAGTTCTTC. Translation gives CASSLGGGPYNEQFF.

This clone was counted once. The chain has TRBV15 and TRBJ2-2, with D hard to call. Trimming removed 1 base from V and 2 bases from J, with 5 bases in between. Germline assignment: CDR1 LNHNV and CDR2 YYDKDF (reference sequence). There are 14 residues in the CDR3. The CDR3 is CATSRGGNTGELFF. Here the CDR3 DNA reads TGTGCCACCAGCAGAGGAGGAAACACCGGGGAGCTGTTTTTT.

The V call is TRBV7-6, the J call TRBJ2-3; D is uncertain. Trimming removed 5 bases at V and 5 bases at J, with 8 bases between. The CDR3 contains 12 residues. Per the germline V gene, CDR1 is SGHVS and CDR2 is FNYEAQ. CDR3 loop: CASSTHQDTQYF. Written as DNA, the CDR3 is TGTGCCAGCAGCACACACCAAGATACGCAGTATTTT.

This chain uses TRBV6-6 with TRBJ2-3; 7 nucleotides agree with TRBD2. CDR3 length equals 13 residues. Germline assignment: CDR1 MNHNY and CDR2 SVGAGI (reference sequence). J was trimmed by 12 bases and V by 4 bases; bases with no gene match: 10. CDR3 in DNA: TGTGCCAGCAGTTCCCGCCAGGCGGGGGACCAGTATTTT. Protein: CASSSRQAGDQYF.

CDR3 DNA: TGTGCCAGCAGTTTATCGGGGCCCAGGGGCGAGCAGTACTTC. This gives the protein CASSLSGPRGEQYF. The gene calls are TRBV27 and TRBJ2-7; possibly TRBD1 for D (6 bases). Germline CDR1 reads MNHEY; CDR2 reads SMNVEV (reference sequence). The CDR3 is 14 amino acids. The V gene lost 0 bases and the J gene lost 6 bases, with 12 bases spanning the gap.

The chain carries TRBV29-1 and TRBJ1-1; D may be TRBD1 (5 bases). Germline CDR1 and CDR2: SQVTM and ANQGSEA. The CDR3 runs 17 residues. V dropped 4 bases and J dropped 1 base, with 22 bases sitting between them. The CDR3 sequence is CSVGDPEGTLKNTEAFF. DNA for the CDR3: TGCAGCGTTGGGGACCCCGAGGGCACCCTCAAGAACACTGAAGCTTTCTTT.

The genes are TRBV29-1 and TRBJ1-5; TRBD1 matches at 9 bases. There are 13 residues in the CDR3. Germline values: CDR1 SQVTM, CDR2 ANQGSEA. V lost 4 bases, J lost 2 bases, and 0 bases stayed unmatched. The CDR3 DNA is TGCAGCGTTGGACAGGGGGGCAATCAGCCCCAGCATTTT. Residues: CSVGQGGNQPQHF.

V usage is TRBV5-6 and J usage is TRBJ1-4; D call uncertain. Germline lookup yields CDR1 SGHDT and CDR2 YYEEEE. This CDR3 region has 13 residues. Between the trimmed V and J ends, which lost 0 bases and 14 bases, there was a span of 14 bases. CDR3 protein: CASSLAPARPLFF. DNA of the CDR3: TGTGCCAGCAGCTTGGCCCCAGCCCGGCCCCTGTTTTTT. Supplemented by reference TRBV5-6 and TRBJ1-4, the full variable domain reads DAGVTQSPTHLIKTRGQQVTLRCSPKSGHDTVSWYQQALGQGPQFIFQYYEEEERQRGNFPDRFSGHQFPNYSSELNVNALLLGDSALYLCASSLAPARPLFFGSGTQLSVL.

The CDR3 loop is CASIRGTGDDEQYF. The CDR3 DNA is TGTGCCAGCATCCGAGGGACAGGTGACGACGAGCAGTACTTC. The chain combines TRBV28 with TRBJ2-7; 8 bases are shared with TRBD1. J lost 5 bases, V lost 7 bases, and 10 bases had no gene match. CDR1 and CDR2 (germline): MDHEN, SYDVKM. This CDR3 is built from 14 residues. Full variable domain (missing parts from reference TRBV28 and TRBJ2-7): DVKVTQSSRYLVKRTGEKVFLECVQDMDHENMFWYRQDPGLGLRLIYFSYDVKMKEKGDIPEGYSVSREKKERFSLILESASTNQTSMYLCASIRGTGDDEQYFGPGTRLTVT.

The chain carries TRBV19 and TRBJ2-2; tentatively, D is TRBD1 or TRBD2 (7 bases each). CDR1 and CDR2 (germline): LNHDA, SQIVND (reference sequence). CDR3 length equals 16 residues. With 5 bases removed from V and 7 bases from J, the gap between germline ends came to 20 bases. The DNA for the CDR3 is TGTGCCAGTAGTCGTGAACAGGGGAGGGTTGGCGGGGAGCTGTTTTTT. Protein sequence: CASSREQGRVGGELFF.

The chain has TRBV27 and TRBJ2-7; 8 bases align to TRBD1. The length of the CDR3 is 15 residues. Germline lookup yields CDR1 MNHEY and CDR2 SMNVEV (reference sequence). V was clipped by 1 base and J by 5 bases; unmatched bases: 7. The CDR3 DNA reads as TGTGCCAGCAGTTTATTTGCCCAGGGGGCCAACGAGCAGTACTTC. Amino acid sequence: CASSLFAQGANEQYF.

The chain uses TRBV30 and TRBJ1-3, with TRBD1 matching 8 bases. With V trimmed by 3 bases and J by 2 bases, 0 bases remained unmatched. Germline assignment: CDR1 GTSNPN and CDR2 SVGIG (reference sequence). The CDR3 totals 13 residues. The DNA of the CDR3 is TGTGCCTGGAGACAGGGGGCTGGAAACACCATATATTTT. It codes for CAWRQGAGNTIYF.

The gene calls are TRBV6-6 and TRBJ2-2; D unresolved. CDR3 size: 13 residues. CDR1 and CDR2 from the germline V gene are MNHNY and SVGAGI (reference sequence). Between the trimmed V and J ends, which lost 6 bases and 2 bases, there was a span of 7 bases. The CDR3, as DNA: TGTGCCAGCAGAGACTCCAACACCGGGGAGCTGTTTTTT. Encoded protein: CASRDSNTGELFF.

J is TRBJ1-4 and V is TRBV15; the D gene is possibly TRBD1 (6 bases). Germline V gives CDR1 LNHNV, CDR2 YYDKDF (reference sequence). V was shortened by 5 bases and J by 8 bases, with 21 bases between the two germline ends. CDR3 length: 16 residues. The CDR3 DNA follows: TGTGCCACCAGCGCCCCCTTGGGGGGGGCGCACGAAAAACTGTTTTTT. Translating gives CATSAPLGGAHEKLFF.

V is TRBV9 and J is TRBJ1-2; D may be TRBD1 (6 bases). The length of the CDR3 is 14 residues. Trimming took off 3 bases at V and 0 bases at J, with 9 bases between the two ends. Per the germline V gene, CDR1 is SGDLS and CDR2 is YYNGEE. CDR3 sequence (DNA): TGTGCCAGCAGCGACAGGGCCGCTAACTATGGCTACACCTTC. As protein: CASSDRAANYGYTF.

The chain employs TRBV10-3 and TRBJ2-3, with D hard to call. Germline V gene lookup returns CDR1 ENHRY and CDR2 SYGVKD. Trimming cost V 7 bases and J 0 bases, with 8 bases left between them. The CDR3 sequence is 13 residues long. CDR3 protein: CAINRASTDTQYF. The CDR3 DNA reads TGTGCCATCAACCGCGCCAGCACAGATACGCAGTATTTT.

This sequence joins TRBV19 and TRBJ2-2; D is undetermined. Germline CDR1 LNHDA, CDR2 SQIVND (reference sequence). Trimming removed 5 bases at V and 6 bases at J, with 10 bases between. The CDR3 loop spans 13 amino acids. The CDR3 is CASSPPFSGELFF. In DNA form, the CDR3 reads TGTGCCAGTAGTCCCCCGTTTTCCGGGGAGCTGTTTTTT. Looking up the rest from reference TRBV19 and TRBJ2-2 gives the full variable domain: DGGITQSPKYLFRKEGQNVTLSCEQNLNHDAMYWYRQDPGQGLRLIYYSQIVNDFQKGDIAEGYSVSREKKESFPLTVTSAQKNPTAFYLCASSPPFSGELFFGEGSRLTVL.

Only a few counts were recorded for this clone. The rearrangement links TRBV7-9 to TRBJ2-5; 7 bases agree with TRBD1. This CDR3 spans 14 amino acids. Germline CDR1 SEHNR, CDR2 FQNEAQ (reference sequence). The junction had 7 bases not matched to a gene; V was cut back by 5 bases and J by 4 bases. As DNA, the CDR3 is TGTGCCAGCAGCCCACGGACAGGCGGAGAGACCCAGTACTTC. Translating gives CASSPRTGGETQYF.

This chain connects TRBV29-1 to TRBJ2-3; tentative D call: TRBD2 (6 bases). Germline V lookup: CDR1 SQVTM, CDR2 ANQGSEA. Trimming stripped 4 bases from V and 5 bases from J, with 13 bases between. This CDR3 has 13 residues. CDR3 in amino acids: CSVVAVGVDTQYF. For the CDR3, the DNA is TGCAGCGTTGTAGCGGTTGGGGTAGATACGCAGTATTTT.

V gene TRBV28 combines with J gene TRBJ2-7; possible D gene TRBD1, 6 bases. Trimming cost V 6 bases and J 0 bases, with 15 bases left between them. The CDR3 runs to 15 residues. Germline V gene sequence: CDR1 MDHEN, CDR2 SYDVKM. Here the CDR3 reads CASSPARGYSYEQYF. The CDR3 DNA is TGTGCCAGCAGCCCGGCGAGGGGGTACTCCTACGAGCAGTACTTC.

The chain couples TRBV10-3 to TRBJ2-1; 9 bases are shared with TRBD2. This CDR3 has 14 amino acids. The trim removed 7 bases at V and 2 bases at J, leaving 3 bases unmatched. Germline lookup yields CDR1 ENHRY and CDR2 SYGVKD. CDR3 nucleotide sequence: TGTGCCATCACCCCTAGCGGGGCCTACAATGAGCAGTTCTTC. Its translation: CAITPSGAYNEQFF.

Here the CDR3 reads CASTPSGRGAEQFF. The CDR3 DNA is TGTGCCAGCACACCGAGCGGGAGGGGGGCTGAGCAGTTCTTC. The chain uses TRBV9 and TRBJ2-1; 10 nucleotides match TRBD2. The CDR3 loop spans 14 amino acids. CDR1 and CDR2 from the germline V gene are SGDLS and YYNGEE. Trimming took 6 bases from V and 9 from J; bases not matched to a gene: 9.

The chain carries TRBV29-1 and TRBJ1-1; tentatively, D is TRBD1 (5 bases). V was pared by 7 bases and J by 4 bases, with 7 bases between. In germline, CDR1 is SQVTM, CDR2 ANQGSEA. This CDR3 region has 10 residues. The CDR3 region has the DNA TGCAGCGGGGGGGGCACTGAAGCTTTCTTT. Protein sequence: CSGGGTEAFF.

This clone was detected once. The chain recombines TRBV28 with TRBJ2-5; no definite D call. This CDR3 spans 13 amino acids. CDR1 and CDR2 from the germline V gene are MDHEN and SYDVKM. V lost 1 base, J lost 5 bases, and 8 bases lay in between. CDR3 coding DNA: TGTGCCAGCAGTTTATCTGGGCCGGAGACCCAGTACTTC. Translating it yields CASSLSGPETQYF.

The chain uses TRBV18 and TRBJ1-6; the D is unclear. This CDR3 has 15 amino acids. The V end lost 6 bases, the J end lost 7 bases, and 16 bases lay between the germline ends. Germline V CDR1 and CDR2: KGHSH, LQKENI. CDR3 DNA: TGTGCCAGCTCGCAGGATGGGGTGGCCAATTCACCCCTCCACTTT. Encoded protein: CASSQDGVANSPLHF.

The V and J genes are TRBV28 and TRBJ1-3; tentatively, D is TRBD1 (6 bases). This CDR3 has 13 residues. Trimming pared 2 bases from V and 8 bases from J, leaving 10 bases between. Germline loops: CDR1 MDHEN, CDR2 SYDVKM. CDR3 in DNA: TGTGCCAGCAGTTTAGCCGAGGGGGACACCATATATTTT. Translated: CASSLAEGDTIYF.